This entry describes one TCR beta chain. Its antigen is unidentified. The data are from a study of cytomegalovirus exposure and HLA in healthy donors. About the study: In a previous analysis, nearly 120 million unique TCR beta sequences were found from approximately 180 million T cells. Study-wide results and limits: In vitro work confirmed that a few CMV-associated chains recognize CMV antigens.

CDR3 length: 16 amino acids. Trimming stripped 6 bases from V and 8 bases from J, with 23 bases between. Germline CDR1 is SGHTA and CDR2 is FQGNSA. 60 Vbeta and 13 Jbeta primers were used in PCR. Using immunoSEQ multiplex PCR, the repertoire was profiled, and TCRdb retains in-frame clones only, with some absent. The sample yields about 200,000 clones, roughly 90% seen once. This receptor was identified in a woman aged 25-40 years in good health and CMV-seronegative. The sample comprised PBMCs. The genes are TRBV7-2 and TRBJ2-1; no clear D. CDR3 DNA sequence: TGTGCCAGCAGGAACCGTGGTAGCCTTAACTTCGATGAGCAGTTCTTC. Translation: CASRNRGSLNFDEQFF.